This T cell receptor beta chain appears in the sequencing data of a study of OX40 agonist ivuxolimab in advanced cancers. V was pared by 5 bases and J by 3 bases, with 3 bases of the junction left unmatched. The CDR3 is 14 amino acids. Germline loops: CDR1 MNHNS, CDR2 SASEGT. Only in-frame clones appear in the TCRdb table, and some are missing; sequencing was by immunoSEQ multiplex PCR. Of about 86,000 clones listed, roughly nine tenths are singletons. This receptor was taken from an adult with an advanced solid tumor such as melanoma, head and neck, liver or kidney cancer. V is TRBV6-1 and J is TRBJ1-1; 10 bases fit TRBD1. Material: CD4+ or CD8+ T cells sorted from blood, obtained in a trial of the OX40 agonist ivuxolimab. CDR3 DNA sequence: TGTGCCAGCAGTATGGACAGGGGGGACACTGAAGCTTTCTTT. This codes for CASSMDRGDTEAFF.